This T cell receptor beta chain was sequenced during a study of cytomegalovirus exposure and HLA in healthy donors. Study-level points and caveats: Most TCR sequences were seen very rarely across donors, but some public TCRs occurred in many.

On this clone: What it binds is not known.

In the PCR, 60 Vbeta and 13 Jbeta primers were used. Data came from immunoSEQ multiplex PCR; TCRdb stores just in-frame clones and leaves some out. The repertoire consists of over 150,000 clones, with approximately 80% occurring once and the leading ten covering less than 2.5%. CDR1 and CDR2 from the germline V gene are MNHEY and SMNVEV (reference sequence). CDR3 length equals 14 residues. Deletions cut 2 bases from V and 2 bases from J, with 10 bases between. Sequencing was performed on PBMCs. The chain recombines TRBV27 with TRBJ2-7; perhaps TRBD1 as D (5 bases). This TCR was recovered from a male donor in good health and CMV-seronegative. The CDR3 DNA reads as TGTGCCAGCAGTTTAGGGGCCTCAACCTACGAGCAGTACTTC. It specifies CASSLGASTYEQYF.